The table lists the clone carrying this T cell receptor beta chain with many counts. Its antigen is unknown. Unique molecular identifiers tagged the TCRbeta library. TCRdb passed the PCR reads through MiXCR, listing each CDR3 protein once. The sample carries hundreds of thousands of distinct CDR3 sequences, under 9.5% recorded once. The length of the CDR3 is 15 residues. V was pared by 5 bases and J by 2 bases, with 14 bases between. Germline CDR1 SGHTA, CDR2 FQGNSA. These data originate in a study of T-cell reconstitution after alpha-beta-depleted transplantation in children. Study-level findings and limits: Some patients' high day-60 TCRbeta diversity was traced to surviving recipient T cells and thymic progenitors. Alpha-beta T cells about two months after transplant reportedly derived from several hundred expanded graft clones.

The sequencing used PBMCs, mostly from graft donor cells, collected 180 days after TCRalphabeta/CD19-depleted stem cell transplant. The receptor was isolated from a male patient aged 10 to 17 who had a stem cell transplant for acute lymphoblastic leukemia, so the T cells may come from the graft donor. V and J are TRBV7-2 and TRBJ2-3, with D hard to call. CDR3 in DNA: TGTGCCAGCAGCCCCGGACCACCTTACACAGATACGCAGTATTTT. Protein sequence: CASSPGPPYTDTQYF.